This T cell receptor beta chain was recorded in a study of blood T cell repertoires in COVID-19. Data came from immunoSEQ multiplex PCR; TCRdb stores just in-frame clones and leaves some out. The top ten clones hold roughly 3% of a sample with under 170,000 clones, 86% of them seen once. V gave up 2 bases and J gave up 5 bases; unmatched junction bases: 7. There are 15 residues in the CDR3. The germline CDR1 and CDR2 sequences are SGHTA and FQGTGA. The V gene is TRBV7-3, the J gene TRBJ2-3, with TRBD2 matching over 7 bases. This receptor was identified in a man in his sixties or seventies with acute or convalescent COVID-19. The sample consisted of peripheral blood. CDR3 region: CASSLAGEVGDTQYF. The CDR3 DNA reads as TGTGCCAGCAGCTTAGCGGGGGAGGTGGGAGATACGCAGTATTTT.